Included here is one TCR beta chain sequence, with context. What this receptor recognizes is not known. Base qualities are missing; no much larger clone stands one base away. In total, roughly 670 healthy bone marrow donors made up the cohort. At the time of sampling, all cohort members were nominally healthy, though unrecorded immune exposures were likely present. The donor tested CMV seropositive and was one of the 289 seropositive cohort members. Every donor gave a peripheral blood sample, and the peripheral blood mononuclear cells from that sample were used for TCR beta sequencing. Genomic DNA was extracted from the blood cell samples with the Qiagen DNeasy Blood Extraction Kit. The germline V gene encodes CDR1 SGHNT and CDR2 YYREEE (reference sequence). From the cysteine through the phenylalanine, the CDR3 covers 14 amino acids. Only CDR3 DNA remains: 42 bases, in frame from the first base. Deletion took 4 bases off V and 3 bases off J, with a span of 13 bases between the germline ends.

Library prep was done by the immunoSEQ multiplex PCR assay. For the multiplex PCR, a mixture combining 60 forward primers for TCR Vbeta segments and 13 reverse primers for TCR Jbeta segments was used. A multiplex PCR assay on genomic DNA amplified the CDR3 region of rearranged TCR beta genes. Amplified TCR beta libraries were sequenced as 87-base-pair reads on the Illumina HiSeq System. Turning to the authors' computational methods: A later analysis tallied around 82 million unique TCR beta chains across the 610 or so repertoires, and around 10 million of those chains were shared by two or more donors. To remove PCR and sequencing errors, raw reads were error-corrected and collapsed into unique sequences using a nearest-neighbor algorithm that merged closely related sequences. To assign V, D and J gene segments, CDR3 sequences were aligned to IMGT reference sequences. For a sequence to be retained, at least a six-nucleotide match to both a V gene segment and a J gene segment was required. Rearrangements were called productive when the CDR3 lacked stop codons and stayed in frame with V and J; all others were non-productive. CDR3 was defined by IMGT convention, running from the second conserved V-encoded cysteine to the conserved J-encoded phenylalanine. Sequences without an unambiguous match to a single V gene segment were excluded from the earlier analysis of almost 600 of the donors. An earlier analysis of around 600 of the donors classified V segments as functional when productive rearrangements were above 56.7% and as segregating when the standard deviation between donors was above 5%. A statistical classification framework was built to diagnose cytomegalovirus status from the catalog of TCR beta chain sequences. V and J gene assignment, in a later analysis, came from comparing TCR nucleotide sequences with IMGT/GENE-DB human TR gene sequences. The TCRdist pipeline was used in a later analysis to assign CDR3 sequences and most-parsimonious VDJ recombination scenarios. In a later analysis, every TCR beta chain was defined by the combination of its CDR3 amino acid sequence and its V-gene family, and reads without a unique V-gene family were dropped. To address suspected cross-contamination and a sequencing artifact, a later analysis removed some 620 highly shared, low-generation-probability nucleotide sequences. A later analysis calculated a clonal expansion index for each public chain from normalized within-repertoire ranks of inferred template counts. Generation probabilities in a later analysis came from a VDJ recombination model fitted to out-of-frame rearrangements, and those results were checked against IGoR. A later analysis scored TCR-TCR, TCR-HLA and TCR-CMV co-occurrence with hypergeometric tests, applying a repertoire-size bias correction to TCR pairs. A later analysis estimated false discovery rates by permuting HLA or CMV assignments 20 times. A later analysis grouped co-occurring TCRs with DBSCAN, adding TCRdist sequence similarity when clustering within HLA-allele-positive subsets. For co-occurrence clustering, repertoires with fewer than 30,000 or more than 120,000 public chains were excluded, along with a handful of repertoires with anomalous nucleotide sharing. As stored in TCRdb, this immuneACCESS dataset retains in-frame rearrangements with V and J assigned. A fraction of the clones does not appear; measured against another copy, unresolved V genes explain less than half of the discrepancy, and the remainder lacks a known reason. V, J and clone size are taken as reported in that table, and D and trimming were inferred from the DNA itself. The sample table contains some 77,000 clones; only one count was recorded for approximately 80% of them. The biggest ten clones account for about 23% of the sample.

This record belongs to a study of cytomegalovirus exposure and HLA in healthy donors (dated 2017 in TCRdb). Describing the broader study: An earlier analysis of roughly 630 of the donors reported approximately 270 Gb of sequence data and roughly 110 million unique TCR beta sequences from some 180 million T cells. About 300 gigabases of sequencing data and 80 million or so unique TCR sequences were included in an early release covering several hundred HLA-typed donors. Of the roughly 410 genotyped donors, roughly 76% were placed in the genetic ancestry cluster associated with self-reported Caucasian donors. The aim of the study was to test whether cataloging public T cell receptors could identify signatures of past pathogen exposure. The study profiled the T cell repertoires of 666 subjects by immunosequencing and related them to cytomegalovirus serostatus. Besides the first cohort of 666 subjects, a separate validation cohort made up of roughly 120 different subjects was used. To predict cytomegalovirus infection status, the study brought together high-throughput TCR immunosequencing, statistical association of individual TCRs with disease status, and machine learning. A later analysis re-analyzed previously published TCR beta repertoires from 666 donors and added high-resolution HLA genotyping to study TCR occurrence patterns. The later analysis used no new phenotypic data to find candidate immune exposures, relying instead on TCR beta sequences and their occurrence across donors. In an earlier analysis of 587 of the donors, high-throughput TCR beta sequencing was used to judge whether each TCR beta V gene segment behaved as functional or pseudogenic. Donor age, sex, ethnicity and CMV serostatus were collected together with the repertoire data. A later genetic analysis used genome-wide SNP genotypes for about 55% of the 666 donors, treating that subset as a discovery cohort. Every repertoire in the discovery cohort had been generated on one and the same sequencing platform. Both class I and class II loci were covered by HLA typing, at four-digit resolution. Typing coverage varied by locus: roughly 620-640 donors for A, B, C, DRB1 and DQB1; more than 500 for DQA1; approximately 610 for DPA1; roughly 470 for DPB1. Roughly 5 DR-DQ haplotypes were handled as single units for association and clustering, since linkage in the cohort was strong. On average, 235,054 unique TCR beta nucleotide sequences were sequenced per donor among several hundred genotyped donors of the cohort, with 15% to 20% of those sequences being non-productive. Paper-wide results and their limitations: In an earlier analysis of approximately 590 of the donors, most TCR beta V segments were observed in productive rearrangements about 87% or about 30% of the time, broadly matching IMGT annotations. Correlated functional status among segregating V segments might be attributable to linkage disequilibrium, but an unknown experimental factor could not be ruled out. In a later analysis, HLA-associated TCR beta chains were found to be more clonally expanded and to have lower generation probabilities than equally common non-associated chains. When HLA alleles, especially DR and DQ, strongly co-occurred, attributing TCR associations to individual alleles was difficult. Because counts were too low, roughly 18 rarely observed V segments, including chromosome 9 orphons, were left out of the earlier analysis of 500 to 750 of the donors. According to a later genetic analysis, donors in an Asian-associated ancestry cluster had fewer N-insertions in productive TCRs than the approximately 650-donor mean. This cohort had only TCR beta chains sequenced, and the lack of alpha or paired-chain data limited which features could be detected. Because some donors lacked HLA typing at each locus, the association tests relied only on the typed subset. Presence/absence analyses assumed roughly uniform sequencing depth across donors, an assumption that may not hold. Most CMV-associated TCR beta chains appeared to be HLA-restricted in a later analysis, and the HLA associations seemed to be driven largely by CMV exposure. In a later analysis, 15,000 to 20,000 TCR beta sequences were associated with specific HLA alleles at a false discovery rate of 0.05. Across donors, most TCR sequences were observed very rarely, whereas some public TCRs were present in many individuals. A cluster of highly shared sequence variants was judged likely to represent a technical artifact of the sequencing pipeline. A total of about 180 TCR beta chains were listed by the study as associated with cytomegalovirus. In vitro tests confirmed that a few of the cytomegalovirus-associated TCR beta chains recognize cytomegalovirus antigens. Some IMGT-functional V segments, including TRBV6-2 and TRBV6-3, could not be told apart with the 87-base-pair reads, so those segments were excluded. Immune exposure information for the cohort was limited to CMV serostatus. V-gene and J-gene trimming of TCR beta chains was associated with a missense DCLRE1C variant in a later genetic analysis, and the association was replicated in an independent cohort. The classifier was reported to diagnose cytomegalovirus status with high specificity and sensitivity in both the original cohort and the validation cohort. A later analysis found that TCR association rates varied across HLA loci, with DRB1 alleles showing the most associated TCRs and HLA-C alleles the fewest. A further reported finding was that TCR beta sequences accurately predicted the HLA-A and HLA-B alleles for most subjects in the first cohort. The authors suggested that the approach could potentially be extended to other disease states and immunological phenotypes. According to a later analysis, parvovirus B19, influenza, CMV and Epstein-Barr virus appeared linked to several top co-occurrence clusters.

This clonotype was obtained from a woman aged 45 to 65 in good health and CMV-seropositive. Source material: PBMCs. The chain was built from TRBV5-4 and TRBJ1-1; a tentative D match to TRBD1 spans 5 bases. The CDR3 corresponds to CASSPYDRDTEAFF. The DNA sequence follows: TGTGCCAGCAGCCCCTATGACAGAGACACTGAAGCTTTCTTT.